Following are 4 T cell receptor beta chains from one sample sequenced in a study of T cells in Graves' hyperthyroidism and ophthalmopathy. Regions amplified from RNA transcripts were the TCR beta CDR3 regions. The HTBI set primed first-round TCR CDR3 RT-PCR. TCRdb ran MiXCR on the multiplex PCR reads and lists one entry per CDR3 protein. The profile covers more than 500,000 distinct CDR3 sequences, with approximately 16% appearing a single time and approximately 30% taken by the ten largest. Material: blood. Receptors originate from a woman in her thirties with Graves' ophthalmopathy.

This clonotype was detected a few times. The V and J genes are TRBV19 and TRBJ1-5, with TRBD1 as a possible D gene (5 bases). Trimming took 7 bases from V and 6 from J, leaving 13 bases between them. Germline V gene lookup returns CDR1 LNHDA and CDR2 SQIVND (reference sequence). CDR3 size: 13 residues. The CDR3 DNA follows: TGTGCCAGTACCCAAAGGGGTTTTCAGCCCCAGCATTTT. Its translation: CASTQRGFQPQHF.

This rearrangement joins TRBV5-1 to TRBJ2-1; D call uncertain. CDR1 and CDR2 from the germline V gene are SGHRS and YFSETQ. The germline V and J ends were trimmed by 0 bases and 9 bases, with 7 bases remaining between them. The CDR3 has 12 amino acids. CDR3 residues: CASSLALGEQFF. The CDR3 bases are TGCGCCAGCAGCTTGGCTTTAGGTGAGCAGTTCTTC.

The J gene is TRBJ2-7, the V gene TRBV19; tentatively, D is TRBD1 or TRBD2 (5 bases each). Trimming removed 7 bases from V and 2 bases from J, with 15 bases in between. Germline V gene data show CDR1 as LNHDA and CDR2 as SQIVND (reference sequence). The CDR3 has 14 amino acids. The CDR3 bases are TGTGCCAGTACCGAGGGGACGAGGACCTACGAGCAGTACTTC. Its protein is CASTEGTRTYEQYF. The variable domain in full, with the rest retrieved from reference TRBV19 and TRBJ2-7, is DGGITQSPKYLFRKEGQNVTLSCEQNLNHDAMYWYRQDPGQGLRLIYYSQIVNDFQKGDIAEGYSVSREKKESFPLTVTSAQKNPTAFYLCASTEGTRTYEQYFGPGTRLTVT.

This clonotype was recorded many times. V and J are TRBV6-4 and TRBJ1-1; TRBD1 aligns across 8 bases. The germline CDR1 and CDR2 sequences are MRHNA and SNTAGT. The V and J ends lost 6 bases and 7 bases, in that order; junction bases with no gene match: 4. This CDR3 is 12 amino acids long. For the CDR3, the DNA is TGTGCCAGCAGCGAAGGACAGGGTGAAGCTTTCTTT. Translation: CASSEGQGEAFF.